This T cell receptor (beta chain) came from a study of blood T cell repertoires in COVID-19. Across the study: From the United States, Italy and Spain came samples of acute and convalescent COVID-19.

Original processing notes: For nucleated cells, counts were estimated from reference gene primer amplification. TCRdb's table, derived via immunoSEQ multiplex PCR, lists solely in-frame clones and lacks some. V and J calls and clone size are those listed in that table; D and trimming were worked out from the DNA. The sample shows 200,000 to 300,000 clones, approximately 90% of them seen only once. Cohort 3 recovery required two negative PCRs, clearance, or symptom resolution. The length of the CDR3 is 13 residues. The germline V and J ends were trimmed by 4 bases and 3 bases, with 12 bases remaining between them. The germline V gene encodes CDR1 SQVTM and CDR2 ANQGSEA.

The sample was PBMCs or T cells enriched from blood (not recorded which). This receptor was obtained from a man aged 35-49 years who had recovered from COVID-19. The gene calls are TRBV29-1 and TRBJ1-2; D is unclear. The CDR3 bases are TGCAGCGTTGTTTTTGCTGAGGACTATGGCTACACCTTC. Translating gives CSVVFAEDYGYTF.